Reported below is one TCR beta chain. Its target antigen remains unknown. Per-base quality was not reported, and no clone a single base away is much larger than it. In total, 500 to 700 healthy bone marrow donors made up the cohort. All cohort members were sampled while nominally healthy, although unrecorded immune exposures were likely present. The donor was CMV seronegative and belonged to the group of several hundred seronegative cohort members. A peripheral blood sample was provided by each donor, and peripheral blood mononuclear cells were used for TCR beta sequencing. The Qiagen DNeasy Blood Extraction Kit was used to extract genomic DNA from the blood cell samples. Spanning cysteine to phenylalanine, the CDR3 consists of 13 amino acids. Left in the record is the CDR3 DNA by itself, 39 bases read in frame from the first base. The CDR1 and CDR2 encoded by the germline V gene are SNHLY and FYNNEI. At the junction V is shortened by 4 bases and J by 4 bases, with 8 bases in between.

The data were taken from a study of cytomegalovirus exposure and HLA in healthy donors (dated by TCRdb to about 2017). General notes on the study: An earlier analysis of around 600 of the donors reported about 290 Gb of sequence data and approximately 110 million unique TCR beta sequences from some 180 million T cells. A later analysis re-analyzed previously published TCR beta repertoires from roughly 690 donors and added high-resolution HLA genotyping to study TCR occurrence patterns. Among the approximately 420 genotyped donors, under 90% belonged to the genetic ancestry cluster associated with self-reported Caucasian donors. An earlier analysis of approximately 630 of the donors applied high-throughput TCR beta sequencing to assess whether each TCR beta V gene segment acted as functional or pseudogenic. HLA typing included class I and class II loci at four-digit resolution. Donor age, sex, ethnicity and CMV serostatus were compiled alongside the repertoire data. A later genetic analysis took genome-wide SNP genotypes for about 55% of the roughly 670 donors and used that subset as a discovery cohort. Across 300 to 400 genotyped donors of the cohort, an average of roughly 200,000 unique TCR beta nucleotide sequences per donor were sequenced, and 15% to 20% of those sequences were non-productive. Every repertoire in the discovery cohort had been generated on one and the same sequencing platform. Along with the roughly 700-subject first cohort, a separate validation cohort of 120 different subjects was used. The study profiled the T cell repertoires of 550 to 700 subjects by immunosequencing and related them to cytomegalovirus serostatus. In the later analysis, no new phenotypic data were used to find candidate immune exposures; instead, reliance was placed on TCR beta sequences and their occurrence across donors. The number of typed donors differed by locus: roughly 629-640 for A, B, C, DRB1 and DQB1; 500 to 550 for DQA1; 606 for DPA1; and roughly 470 for DPB1. The aim of the study was to test whether cataloging public T cell receptors could identify signatures of past pathogen exposure. Approximately 300 gigabases of sequencing data and around 80 million unique TCR sequences made up an early release that covered 640 HLA-typed donors. Four to six DR-DQ haplotypes were handled as single units for association and clustering, since linkage in the cohort was strong. To predict cytomegalovirus infection status, the study brought together high-throughput TCR immunosequencing, statistical association of individual TCRs with disease status, and machine learning.

Overall results and qualifications from the work: A later analysis found that HLA-associated TCR beta chains were more clonally expanded and had lower generation probabilities than equally common non-associated chains. Correlated functional status among segregating V segments might reflect linkage disequilibrium, but an unknown experimental factor could not be ruled out. Because HLA typing was missing for some donors at each locus, association tests included only the typed subset. When HLA alleles, especially DR and DQ, strongly co-occurred, attributing TCR associations to individual alleles was difficult. In a later analysis, most CMV-associated TCR beta chains were found to appear HLA-restricted, with HLA associations seemingly driven largely by CMV exposure. In a later analysis, around 17,000 TCR beta sequences were associated with specific HLA alleles at a false discovery rate of 0.05. According to a later genetic analysis, donors in an Asian-associated ancestry cluster had fewer N-insertions in productive TCRs than the approximately 650-donor mean. A further reported finding was that TCR beta sequences accurately predicted the HLA-A and HLA-B alleles for most subjects in the first cohort. Because the 87-base-pair reads could not distinguish some IMGT-functional V segments, including TRBV6-2 and TRBV6-3, those segments were excluded. In an earlier analysis of approximately 590 of the donors, most TCR beta V segments appeared in productive rearrangements about 90% or about 30% of the time, broadly matching IMGT annotations. In this cohort, only TCR beta chains were sequenced, and detectable features were limited by the absence of alpha or paired-chain data. A few of the identified cytomegalovirus-associated TCR beta chains were confirmed in vitro to be specific for cytomegalovirus antigens. In a later genetic analysis, a missense DCLRE1C variant was associated with V-gene and J-gene trimming of TCR beta chains, and the association was replicated in an independent cohort. In both the original and validation cohorts, the classifier was reported to diagnose cytomegalovirus status with high specificity and sensitivity. Some 15 rarely observed V segments, including chromosome 9 orphons, were excluded from the earlier analysis of approximately 500 of the donors because counts were too low. The study listed approximately 150 TCR beta chains as associated with cytomegalovirus. In a later analysis, several top co-occurrence clusters were reported to appear linked to parvovirus B19, influenza, CMV and Epstein-Barr virus. Roughly uniform sequencing depth across donors was assumed in presence/absence analyses, although this assumption may not hold. A later analysis found that TCR association rates varied across HLA loci, with DRB1 alleles showing the most associated TCRs and HLA-C alleles the fewest. For the cohort, immune exposure information was limited to CMV serostatus. A cluster of highly shared sequence variants was judged likely to represent a technical artifact of the sequencing pipeline. Most TCR sequences were seen in very few donors, while some public TCRs were found in many individuals. It was suggested by the authors that the approach could potentially be generalized to other disease states and immunological phenotypes.

Receptor amplification or capture employed the immunoSEQ multiplex PCR assay. The multiplex PCR relied on a mix of 60 forward primers for TCR Vbeta segments and 13 reverse primers for TCR Jbeta segments. A multiplex PCR assay on genomic DNA amplified the CDR3 region of rearranged TCR beta genes. Amplified TCR beta libraries were sequenced as 87-base-pair reads on the Illumina HiSeq System. The original methods were these. Across the 500 to 850 repertoires, a later analysis counted around 80 million unique TCR beta chains, roughly 11 million of which were shared by at least two donors. To remove PCR and sequencing errors, raw reads were error-corrected and collapsed into unique sequences using a nearest-neighbor algorithm that merged closely related sequences. To assign V, D and J gene segments, CDR3 sequences were aligned to IMGT reference sequences. For a sequence to be retained, a match of at least six nucleotides to both a V gene segment and a J gene segment was required. A rearrangement was called productive if the CDR3 had no stop codons and remained in frame with V and J, and every other rearrangement was called non-productive. CDR3 was defined by IMGT convention, running from the second conserved V-encoded cysteine to the conserved J-encoded phenylalanine. The earlier analysis of 500 to 650 of the donors excluded any sequence lacking an unambiguous match to a single V gene segment. An earlier analysis of a few hundred of the donors classified V segments as functional when productive rearrangements were above 56.7% and as segregating when the standard deviation between donors was above 5%. A statistical classification framework was built for diagnosing cytomegalovirus status from the catalog of TCR beta chain sequences. In a later analysis, V and J genes were assigned by comparing TCR nucleotide sequences against IMGT/GENE-DB human TR gene sequences. A later analysis assigned CDR3 sequences and most-parsimonious VDJ recombination scenarios with the TCRdist pipeline. In a later analysis, every TCR beta chain was defined by the combination of its CDR3 amino acid sequence and its V-gene family, and reads without a unique V-gene family were dropped. To address suspected cross-contamination and a sequencing artifact, a later analysis removed around 590 highly shared, low-generation-probability nucleotide sequences. A later analysis calculated a clonal expansion index for each public chain from normalized within-repertoire ranks of inferred template counts. A later analysis computed generation probabilities with a VDJ recombination model fitted to out-of-frame rearrangements, and checked the results against IGoR. Hypergeometric tests were used in a later analysis to score TCR-TCR, TCR-HLA and TCR-CMV co-occurrence, with a repertoire-size bias correction applied to the TCR pairs. In a later analysis, false discovery rates were estimated by permuting HLA or CMV assignments 20 times. In a later analysis, co-occurring TCRs were grouped using DBSCAN, with TCRdist sequence similarity added in when clustering inside HLA-allele-positive subsets. Co-occurrence clustering excluded repertoires with fewer than 30,000 or more than 120,000 public chains, plus five with anomalous nucleotide sharing. TCRdb re-hosts the immuneACCESS table, in-frame sequences only. Its copies lack some clones; in the studies checked, an unresolved V gene accounts for under half of them, and the cause for the rest is not known. The DNA gave D and trimming, while V, J and clone size come from that table. The sample table contains roughly 200,000 clones; only one count was recorded for almost 85% of them. 0.58% of the sample is in the top ten clones.

The sample taken for sequencing was PBMCs. This sequence originates from a woman aged 40 to 50 in good health and CMV-seronegative. The chain couples TRBV2 to TRBJ2-1; the D segment could be TRBD1, given 6 matching bases. The nucleotide sequence reads as follows: TGTGCCAGCAGTGGACAGGTTTACAATGAGCAGTTCTTC. This yields the protein CASSGQVYNEQFF.